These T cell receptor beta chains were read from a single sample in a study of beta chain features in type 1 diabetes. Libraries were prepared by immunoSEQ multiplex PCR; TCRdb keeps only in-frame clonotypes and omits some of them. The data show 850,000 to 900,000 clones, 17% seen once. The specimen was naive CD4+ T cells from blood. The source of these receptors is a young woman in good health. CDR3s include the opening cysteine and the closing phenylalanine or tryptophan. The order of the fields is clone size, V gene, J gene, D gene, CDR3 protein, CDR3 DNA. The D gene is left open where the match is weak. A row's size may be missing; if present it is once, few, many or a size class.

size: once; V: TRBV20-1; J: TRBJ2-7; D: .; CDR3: CSALLYEQYF; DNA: TGCAGTGCTCTCCTCTACGAGCAGTACTTC
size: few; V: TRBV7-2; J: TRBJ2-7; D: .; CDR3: CASSRDDGYEQYF; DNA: TGTGCCAGCAGCCGTGACGACGGTTACGAGCAGTACTTC
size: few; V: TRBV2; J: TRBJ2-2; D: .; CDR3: CASSELGLVGELFF; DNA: TGTGCCAGCAGTGAACTTGGGTTGGTCGGGGAGCTGTTTTTT
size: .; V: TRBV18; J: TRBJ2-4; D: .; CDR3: CASSPPSLDIQYF; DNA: TGTGCCAGCTCACCACCTAGCCTGGACATTCAGTACTTC
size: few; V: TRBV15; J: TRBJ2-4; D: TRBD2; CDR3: CATSRGQREGLRAKNIQYF; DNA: TGTGCCACCAGCAGGGGTCAGCGGGAGGGTTTGAGAGCCAAAAACATTCAGTACTTC
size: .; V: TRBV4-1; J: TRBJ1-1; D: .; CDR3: CASSQGRFDNTEAFF; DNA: TGCGCCAGCAGCCAAGGCCGTTTCGATAACACTGAAGCTTTCTTT
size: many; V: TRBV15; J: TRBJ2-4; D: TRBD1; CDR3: CATSRDWQGANIQYF; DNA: TGTGCCACCAGCAGAGATTGGCAGGGGGCAAACATTCAGTACTTC
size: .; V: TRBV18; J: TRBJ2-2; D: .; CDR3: CASSLLRGGGELFF; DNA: TGTGCCAGCTCACTTCTCCGCGGTGGCGGGGAGCTGTTTTTT
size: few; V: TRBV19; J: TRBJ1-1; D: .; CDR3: CASRVLPNMNTEAFF; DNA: TGTGCCAGTAGGGTGTTGCCCAATATGAACACTGAAGCTTTCTTT
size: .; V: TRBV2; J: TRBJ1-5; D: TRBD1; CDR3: CASSSQGAQPQHF; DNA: TGTGCCAGCAGTTCACAGGGGGCTCAGCCCCAGCATTTT
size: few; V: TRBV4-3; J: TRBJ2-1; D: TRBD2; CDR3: CASSQGTSGRSYNEQFF; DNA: TGCGCCAGCAGCCAAGGGACTAGCGGGAGATCCTACAATGAGCAGTTCTTC
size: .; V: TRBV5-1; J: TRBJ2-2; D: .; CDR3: CASSLGPSNTGELFF; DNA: TGCGCCAGCAGCTTGGGACCCTCGAACACCGGGGAGCTGTTTTTT
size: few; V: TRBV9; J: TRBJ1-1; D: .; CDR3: CASSSPGPRPGEAFF; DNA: TGTGCCAGCAGCTCTCCGGGACCCCGCCCAGGCGAAGCTTTCTTT
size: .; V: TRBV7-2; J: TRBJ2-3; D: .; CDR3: CASSSRISNTQYF; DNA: TGTGCCAGCAGCTCCCGAATCAGTAATACGCAGTATTTT
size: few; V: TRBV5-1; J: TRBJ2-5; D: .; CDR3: CASSFGSGETQYF; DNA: TGCGCCAGCAGCTTTGGGTCCGGAGAGACCCAGTACTTC
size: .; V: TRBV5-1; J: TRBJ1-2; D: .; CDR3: CASSLGAGSGSNYGYTF; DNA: TGCGCCAGCAGCTTGGGCGCCGGGTCAGGGAGCAACTATGGCTACACCTTC
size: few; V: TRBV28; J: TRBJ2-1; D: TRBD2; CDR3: CASSHAASGTYNEQFF; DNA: TGTGCCAGCAGTCATGCCGCTAGCGGTACATACAATGAGCAGTTCTTC
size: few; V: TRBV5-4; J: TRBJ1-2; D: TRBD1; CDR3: CASSFGREGARYGYTF; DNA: TGTGCCAGCAGCTTTGGGCGGGAGGGGGCGCGGTATGGCTACACCTTC
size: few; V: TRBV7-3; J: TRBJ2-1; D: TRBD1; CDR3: CASSPNRQGGEQFF; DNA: TGTGCCAGCAGCCCCAATCGACAGGGCGGTGAGCAGTTCTTC
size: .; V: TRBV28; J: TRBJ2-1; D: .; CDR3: CASTKSKRIVYNEQFF; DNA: TGTGCCAGCACCAAAAGCAAGCGGATCGTCTACAATGAGCAGTTCTTC
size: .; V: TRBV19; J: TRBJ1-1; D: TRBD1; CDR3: CASSASRQGLTEAFF; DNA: TGTGCCAGTAGTGCTTCACGACAGGGTTTGACTGAAGCTTTCTTT
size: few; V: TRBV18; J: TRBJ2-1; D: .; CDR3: CASSRPAPRSSYNEQFF; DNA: TGTGCCAGCTCACGACCGGCACCTCGTAGCTCCTACAATGAGCAGTTCTTC
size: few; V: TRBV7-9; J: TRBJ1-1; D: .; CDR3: CASSSRTGNTEAFF; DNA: TGTGCCAGCAGCTCCCGGACCGGTAACACTGAAGCTTTCTTT
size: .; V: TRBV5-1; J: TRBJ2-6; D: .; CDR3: CASSLQQSGANVLTF; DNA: TGCGCCAGCAGCTTGCAACAGTCTGGGGCCAACGTCCTGACTTTC
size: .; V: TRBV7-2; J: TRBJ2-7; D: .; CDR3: CASSSSIGLVKRQGYEQYF; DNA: TGTGCCAGCAGTTCATCTATTGGGCTAGTCAAACGGCAAGGCTACGAGCAGTACTTC
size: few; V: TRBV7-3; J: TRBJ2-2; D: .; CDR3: CASSLGSGRELFF; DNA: TGTGCCAGCAGCTTAGGATCAGGGAGGGAGCTGTTTTTT
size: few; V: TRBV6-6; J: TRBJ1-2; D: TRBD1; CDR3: CASSPGTVNYGYTF; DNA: TGTGCCAGCAGCCCTGGGACAGTCAACTATGGCTACACCTTC
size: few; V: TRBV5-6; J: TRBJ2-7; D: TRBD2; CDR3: CASSPRTSGGGEQYF; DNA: TGTGCCAGCAGCCCGAGGACTAGCGGAGGGGGCGAGCAGTACTTC
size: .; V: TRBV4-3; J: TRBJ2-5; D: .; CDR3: CASSQGSGMVGETQYF; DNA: TGCGCCAGCAGCCAAGGGTCGGGAATGGTTGGAGAGACCCAGTACTTC
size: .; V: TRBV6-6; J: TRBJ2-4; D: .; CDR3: CASSYSKVKAKNIQYF; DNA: TGTGCCAGCAGTTACTCTAAGGTGAAAGCCAAAAACATTCAGTACTTC
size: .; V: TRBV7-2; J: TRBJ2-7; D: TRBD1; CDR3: CASSRDRGGEQYF; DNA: TGCGCCAGCAGCCGAGACAGGGGTGGCGAGCAGTACTTC
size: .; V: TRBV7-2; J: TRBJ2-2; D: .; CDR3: CASSRSANYTGELFF; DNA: TGTGCCAGCAGTCGGAGCGCGAACTACACCGGGGAGCTGTTTTTT
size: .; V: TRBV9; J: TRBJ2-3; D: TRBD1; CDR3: CASSAQTGGVFAQYF; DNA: TGTGCCAGCAGCGCCCAGACAGGGGGGGTGTTCGCGCAGTATTTT
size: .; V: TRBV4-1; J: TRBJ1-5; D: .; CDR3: CASSQHTRGVRGQPQHF; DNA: TGCGCCAGCAGCCAACATACCCGCGGGGTCCGTGGCCAGCCCCAGCATTTT
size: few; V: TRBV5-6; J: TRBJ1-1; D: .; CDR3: CASSFFSSVHTEAFF; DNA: TGTGCCAGCAGCTTCTTTTCTTCGGTTCACACTGAAGCTTTCTTT
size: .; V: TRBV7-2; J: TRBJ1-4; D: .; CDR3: CASSPSWRQWGNEKLFF; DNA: TGTGCCAGCAGCCCGTCGTGGCGGCAATGGGGAAATGAAAAACTGTTTTTT
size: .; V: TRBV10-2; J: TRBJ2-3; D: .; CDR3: CASRVGRQADTQYF; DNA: TGCGCCAGCCGGGTGGGACGGCAGGCAGATACGCAGTATTTT
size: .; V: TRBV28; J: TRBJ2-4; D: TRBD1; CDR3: CASSLWGRGKNIQYF; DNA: TGTGCCAGCAGTTTATGGGGCAGGGGGAAAAACATTCAGTACTTC
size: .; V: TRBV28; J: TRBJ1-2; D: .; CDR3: CASSLGAEANYGYTF; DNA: TGTGCCAGCAGTTTAGGGGCAGAAGCTAACTATGGCTACACCTTC
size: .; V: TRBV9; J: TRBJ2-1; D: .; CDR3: CASRRDDYNEQFF; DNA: TGTGCCAGCAGGAGAGACGATTACAATGAGCAGTTCTTC
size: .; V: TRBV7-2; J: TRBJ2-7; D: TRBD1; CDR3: CASSSYRGEQYF; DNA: TGTGCCAGCAGCTCCTACAGGGGCGAGCAGTACTTC
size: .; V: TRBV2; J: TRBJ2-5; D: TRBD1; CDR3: CASTPAGTGAIWETQYF; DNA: TGTGCCAGCACTCCAGCGGGGACAGGGGCCATTTGGGAGACCCAGTACTTC
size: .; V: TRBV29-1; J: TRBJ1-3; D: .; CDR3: CSVVGGAFSGNTIYF; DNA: TGCAGCGTTGTTGGAGGGGCCTTTTCTGGAAACACCATATATTTT
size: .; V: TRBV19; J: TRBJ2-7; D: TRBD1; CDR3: CASSDRGYEQYF; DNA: TGTGCCAGTAGCGACAGGGGCTACGAGCAGTACTTC
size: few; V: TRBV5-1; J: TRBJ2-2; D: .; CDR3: CASRGLNTGELFF; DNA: TGCGCCAGCAGGGGACTCAACACCGGGGAGCTGTTTTTT
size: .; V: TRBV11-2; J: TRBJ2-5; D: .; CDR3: CASSLGTGGRETQYF; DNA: TGTGCCAGCAGCTTAGGGACCGGAGGTCGAGAGACCCAGTACTTC
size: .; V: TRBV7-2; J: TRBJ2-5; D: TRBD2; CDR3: CASSLSPTSGRETQYF; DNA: TGTGCCAGCAGCCTATCCCCGACTAGCGGGAGAGAGACCCAGTACTTC
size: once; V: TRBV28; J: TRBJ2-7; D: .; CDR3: CASSLSPLEQYF; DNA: TGTGCCAGCAGTTTAAGTCCTCTCGAGCAGTACTTC
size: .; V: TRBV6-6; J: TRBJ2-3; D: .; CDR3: CASSKSTDTQYF; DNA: TGTGCCAGCAGTAAGAGCACAGATACGCAGTATTTT
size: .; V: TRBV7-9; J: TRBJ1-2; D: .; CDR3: CASSLGQSNYGYTF; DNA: TGTGCCAGCAGCTTAGGACAGTCTAACTATGGCTACACCTTC
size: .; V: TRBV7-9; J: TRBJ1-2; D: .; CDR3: CASSPAQGVRSNYGYTF; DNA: TGTGCCAGCAGCCCCGCGCAGGGTGTAAGAAGTAACTATGGCTACACCTTC
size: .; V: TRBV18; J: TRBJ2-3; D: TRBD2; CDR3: CATSEAGATDTQYF; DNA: TGTGCCACCTCAGAAGCGGGAGCGACAGATACGCAGTATTTT
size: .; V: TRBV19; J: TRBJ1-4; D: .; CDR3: CASSEPGRNEKLFF; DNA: TGTGCCAGTAGTGAACCAGGACGTAATGAAAAACTGTTTTTT
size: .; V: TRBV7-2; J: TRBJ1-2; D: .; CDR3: CASSFLRDGYTF; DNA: TGTGCCAGCAGCTTCCTCAGGGACGGCTACACCTTC
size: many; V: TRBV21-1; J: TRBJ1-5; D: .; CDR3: CASSSEPQHF; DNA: TGTGCCAGCAGCAGCGAGCCCCAGCATTTT
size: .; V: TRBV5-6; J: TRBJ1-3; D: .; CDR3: CASSLALANTIYF; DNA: TGTGCCAGCAGCTTGGCCTTGGCAAACACCATATATTTT
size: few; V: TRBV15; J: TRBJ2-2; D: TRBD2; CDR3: CATSRVLPSGITGELFF; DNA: TGTGCCACCAGCAGAGTCCTCCCTAGCGGGATCACCGGGGAGCTGTTTTTT
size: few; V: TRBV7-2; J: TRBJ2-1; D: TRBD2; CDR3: CASSLLAGERGEQFF; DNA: TGTGCCAGCAGCTTATTAGCGGGAGAACGGGGTGAGCAGTTCTTC
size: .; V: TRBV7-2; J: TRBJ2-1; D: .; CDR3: CASSFTGASNEQFF; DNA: TGTGCCAGCAGCTTCACGGGAGCCAGCAATGAGCAGTTCTTC
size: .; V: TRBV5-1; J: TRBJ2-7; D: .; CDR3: CASRQGHEQYF; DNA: TGCGCCAGCCGCCAGGGACACGAGCAGTACTTC